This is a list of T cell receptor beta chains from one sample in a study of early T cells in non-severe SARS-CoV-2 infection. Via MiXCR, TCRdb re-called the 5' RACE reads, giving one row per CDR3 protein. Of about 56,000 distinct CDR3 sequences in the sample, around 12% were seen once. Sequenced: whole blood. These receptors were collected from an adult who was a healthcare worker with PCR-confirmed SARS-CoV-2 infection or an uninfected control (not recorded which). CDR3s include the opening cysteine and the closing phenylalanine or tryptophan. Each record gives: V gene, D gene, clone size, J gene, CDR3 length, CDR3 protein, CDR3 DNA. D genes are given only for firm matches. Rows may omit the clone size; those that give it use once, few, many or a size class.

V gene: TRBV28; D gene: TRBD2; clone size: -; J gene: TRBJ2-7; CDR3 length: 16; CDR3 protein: CASSPTGASGGYEQYF; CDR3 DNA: TGTGCCAGCAGTCCAACCGGGGCTAGCGGGGGCTACGAGCAGTACTTC
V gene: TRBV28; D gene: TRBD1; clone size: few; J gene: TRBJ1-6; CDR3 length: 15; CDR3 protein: CASSLATGVKSPLHF; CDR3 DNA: TGTGCCAGCAGTTTAGCGACAGGGGTCAAATCACCCCTCCACTTT
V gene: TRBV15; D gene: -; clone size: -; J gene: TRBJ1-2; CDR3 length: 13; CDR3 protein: CATSRRSGDGYTF; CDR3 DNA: TGTGCCACCAGCAGGAGATCAGGGGATGGCTACACCTTC
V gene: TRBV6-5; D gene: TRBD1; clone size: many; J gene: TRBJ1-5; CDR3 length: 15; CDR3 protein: CASSAGQGYNQPQHF; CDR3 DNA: TGTGCCAGCAGCGCGGGACAGGGGTACAATCAGCCCCAGCATTTT
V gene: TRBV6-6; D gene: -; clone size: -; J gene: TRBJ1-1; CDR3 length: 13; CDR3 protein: CASRRTMNTEAFF; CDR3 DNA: TGTGCCAGCAGGCGGACCATGAACACTGAAGCTTTCTTT
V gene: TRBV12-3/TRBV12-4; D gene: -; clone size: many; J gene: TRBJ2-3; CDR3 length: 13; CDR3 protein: CASRLYGPDTQYF; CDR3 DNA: TGTGCCAGCCGTTTGTATGGGCCAGATACGCAGTATTTT
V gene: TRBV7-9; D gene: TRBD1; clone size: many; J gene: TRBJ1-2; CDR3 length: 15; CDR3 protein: CASSLGTAVPGGYTF; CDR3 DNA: TGTGCCAGCAGCCTCGGGACAGCCGTCCCGGGCGGCTACACCTTC
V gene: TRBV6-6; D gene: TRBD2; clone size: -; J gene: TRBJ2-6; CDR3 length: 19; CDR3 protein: CASTSSTSGGFSGANVLTF; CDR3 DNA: TGTGCCAGCACCTCGTCGACTAGCGGGGGGTTTTCTGGGGCCAACGTCCTGACTTTC
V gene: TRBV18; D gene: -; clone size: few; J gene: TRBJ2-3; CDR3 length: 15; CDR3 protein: CASSPRGQLDDTQYF; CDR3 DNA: TGTGCCAGCTCACCACGCGGCCAGTTAGACGATACGCAGTATTTT
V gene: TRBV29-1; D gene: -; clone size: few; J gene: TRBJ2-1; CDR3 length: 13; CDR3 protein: CSVVIGPYNEQFF; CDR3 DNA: TGCAGCGTAGTAATTGGACCTTACAATGAGCAGTTCTTC
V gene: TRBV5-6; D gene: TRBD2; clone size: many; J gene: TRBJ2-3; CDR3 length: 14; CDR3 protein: CATQDSGSSDTQYF; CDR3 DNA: TGTGCCACCCAAGATAGCGGGAGCTCAGATACGCAGTATTTT
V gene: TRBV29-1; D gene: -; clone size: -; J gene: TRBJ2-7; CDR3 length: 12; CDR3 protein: CSVGSGAYEQYF; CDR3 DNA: TGCAGCGTTGGATCAGGGGCTTACGAGCAGTACTTC
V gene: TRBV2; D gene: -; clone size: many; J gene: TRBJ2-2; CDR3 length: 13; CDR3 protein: CASSEEYTGELFF; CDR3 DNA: TGTGCCAGCAGTGAAGAATACACCGGGGAGCTGTTTTTT
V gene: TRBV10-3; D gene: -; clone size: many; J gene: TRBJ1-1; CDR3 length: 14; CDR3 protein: CATTLQRSNTEAFF; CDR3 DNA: TGTGCCACAACCCTCCAGCGGAGTAACACTGAAGCTTTCTTT
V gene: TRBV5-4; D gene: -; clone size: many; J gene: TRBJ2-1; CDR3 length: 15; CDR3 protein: CASSVRGGSEDEQFF; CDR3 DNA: TGTGCCAGCAGCGTGAGAGGGGGGTCTGAGGATGAGCAGTTCTTC
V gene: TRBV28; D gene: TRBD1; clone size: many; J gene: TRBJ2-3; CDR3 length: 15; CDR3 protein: CASSLRGQATDTQYF; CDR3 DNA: TGTGCCAGCAGTCTCAGGGGGCAGGCGACAGATACGCAGTATTTT
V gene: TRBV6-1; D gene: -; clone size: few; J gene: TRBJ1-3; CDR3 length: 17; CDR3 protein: CASSERSTGRSGNTIYF; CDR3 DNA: TGTGCCAGCAGTGAACGGTCGACAGGACGCTCTGGAAACACCATATATTTT
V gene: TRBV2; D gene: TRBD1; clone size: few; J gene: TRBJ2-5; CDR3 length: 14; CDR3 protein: CATEITGDRETQYF; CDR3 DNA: TGTGCCACCGAAATCACAGGGGATAGGGAGACCCAGTACTTC
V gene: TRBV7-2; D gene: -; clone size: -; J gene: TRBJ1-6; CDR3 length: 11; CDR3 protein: CASSNFSPLHF; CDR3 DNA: TGTGCCAGCAGCAATTTTTCACCCCTCCACTTT
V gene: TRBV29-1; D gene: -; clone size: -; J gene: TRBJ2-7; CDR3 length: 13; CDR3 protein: CSVEDRRLSEQYF; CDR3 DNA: TGCAGCGTTGAAGATCGCAGGTTGTCCGAGCAGTACTTC
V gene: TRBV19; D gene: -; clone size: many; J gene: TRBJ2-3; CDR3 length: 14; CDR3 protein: CASSIGGAADTQYF; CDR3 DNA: TGTGCCAGTAGTATTGGGGGTGCTGCGGATACGCAGTATTTT
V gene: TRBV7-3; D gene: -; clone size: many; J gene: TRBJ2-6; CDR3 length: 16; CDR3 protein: CASSLYGSSGANVLTF; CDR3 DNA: TGTGCCAGCAGCTTATACGGGAGCTCTGGGGCCAACGTCCTGACTTTC
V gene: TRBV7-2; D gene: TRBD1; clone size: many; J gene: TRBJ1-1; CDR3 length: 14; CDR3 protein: CASSLGQGWGEAFF; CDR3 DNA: TGTGCCAGCAGCTTAGGACAGGGATGGGGTGAAGCTTTCTTT
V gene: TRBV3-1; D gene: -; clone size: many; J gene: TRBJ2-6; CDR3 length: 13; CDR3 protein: CASTYSGANVLTF; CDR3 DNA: TGTGCCAGCACTTATTCTGGGGCCAACGTCCTGACTTTC
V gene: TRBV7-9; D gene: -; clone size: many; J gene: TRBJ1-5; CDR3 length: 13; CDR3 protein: CASSLEGGQPQHF; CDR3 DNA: TGTGCCAGCAGCTTAGAGGGTGGACAGCCCCAGCATTTT
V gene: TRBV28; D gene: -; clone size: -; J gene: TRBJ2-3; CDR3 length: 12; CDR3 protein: CASRLRTDTQYF; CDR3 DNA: TGTGCCAGCAGGCTACGGACAGATACGCAGTATTTT
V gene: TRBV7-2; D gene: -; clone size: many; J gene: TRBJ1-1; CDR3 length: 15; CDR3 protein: CASSLGGLKRTEAFF; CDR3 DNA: TGTGCCAGCAGCTTAGGTGGACTTAAGAGAACTGAAGCTTTCTTT
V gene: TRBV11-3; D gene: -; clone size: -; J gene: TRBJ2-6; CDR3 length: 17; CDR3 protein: CASSDRSDSSGVNVLTF; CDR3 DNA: TGTGCCAGCAGCGACCGATCTGACAGCTCTGGGGTCAACGTCCTGACTTTC
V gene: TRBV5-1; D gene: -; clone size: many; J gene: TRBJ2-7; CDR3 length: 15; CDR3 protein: CASATEGGATYEQYF; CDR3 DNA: TGCGCCAGCGCCACGGAGGGGGGGGCAACCTACGAGCAGTACTTC
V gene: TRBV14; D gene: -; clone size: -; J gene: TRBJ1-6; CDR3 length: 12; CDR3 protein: CASSFQGTPLHF; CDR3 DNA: TGTGCCAGCAGTTTCCAGGGGACACCCCTCCACTTT
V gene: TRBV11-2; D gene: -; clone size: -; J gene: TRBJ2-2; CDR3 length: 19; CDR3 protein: CASSFIGPLQSANTGELFF; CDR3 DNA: TGTGCCAGCAGCTTCATAGGCCCCCTCCAAAGCGCGAACACCGGGGAGCTGTTTTTT
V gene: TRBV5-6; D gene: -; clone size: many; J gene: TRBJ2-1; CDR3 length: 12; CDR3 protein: CASSRYYNEQFF; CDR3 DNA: TGTGCCAGCAGCCGATACTACAATGAGCAGTTCTTC
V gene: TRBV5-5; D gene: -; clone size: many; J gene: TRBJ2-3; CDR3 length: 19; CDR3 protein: CASSLYTHSATPSGGTQYF; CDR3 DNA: TGTGCCAGCAGCTTGTACACCCATAGCGCCACCCCCTCGGGTGGTACGCAGTATTTT
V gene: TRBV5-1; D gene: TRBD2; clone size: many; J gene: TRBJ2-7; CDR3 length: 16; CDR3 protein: CASSWAGTSGTYEQYF; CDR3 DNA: TGCGCCAGCAGCTGGGCAGGGACTAGCGGAACCTACGAGCAGTACTTC
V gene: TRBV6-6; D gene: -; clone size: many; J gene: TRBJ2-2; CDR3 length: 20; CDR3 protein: CASSYRSPQTTRRTPGELFF; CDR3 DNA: TGTGCCAGCAGTTACAGGTCCCCCCAAACGACTCGGCGGACCCCCGGGGAGCTGTTTTTT
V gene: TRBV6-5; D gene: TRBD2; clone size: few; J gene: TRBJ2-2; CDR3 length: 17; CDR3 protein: CASSPLPTSGGTGELFF; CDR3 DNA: TGTGCCAGCAGTCCTCTGCCAACTAGCGGGGGAACCGGGGAGCTGTTTTTT
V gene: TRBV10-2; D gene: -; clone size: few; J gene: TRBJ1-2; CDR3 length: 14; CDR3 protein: CASSFTEARHGYTF; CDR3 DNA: TGCGCCAGCAGTTTTACAGAGGCCCGTCATGGCTACACCTTC
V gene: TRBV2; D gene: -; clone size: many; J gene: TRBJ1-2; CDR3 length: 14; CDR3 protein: CASSERTGSYGYTF; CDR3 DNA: TGTGCCAGCAGTGAAAGGACGGGGTCCTATGGCTACACCTTC
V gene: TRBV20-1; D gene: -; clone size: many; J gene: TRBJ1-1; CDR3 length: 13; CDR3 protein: CSARTGSVSEAFF; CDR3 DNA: TGCAGTGCTAGAACGGGGAGTGTCTCTGAAGCTTTCTTT